At least ten counts were recorded for the clone carrying this TCR beta chain. The antigen is undetermined. This sample is part of a study of regulatory T cells in long-lasting Graves disease. Study-level points and caveats: Authors noted too few samples as a limitation. Persistent disease preferred TRBV28, TRBJ1-2 and TRBJ2-5; new disease, TRBV20-1 and TRBJ2-1.

Stated time point: newly diagnosed GD, antithyroid drugs for less than 3 months. The TCR library was made from RNA that had been extracted from PBMCs in TRIzol. The authors diagnosed Graves' disease using American Thyroid Association guidelines. Combining iRepertoire HTBI primers with Arm-PCR of CDR3 regions, the authors built TCR beta libraries. Authors' processing steps: Segment identification across samples yielded around 64 TRBV and roughly 15 TRBJ segments. TCRdb redid the calling of the multiplex PCR reads with MiXCR, one entry per CDR3 protein. TCRdb's processing, not the study's, gives the V and J calls here. Counted here are 350,000 to 400,000 distinct CDR3 sequences, around 15% occurring once; the ten biggest clones make up about a fifth. The CDR3 extends over 14 amino acids. The ends were cut back, 6 bases at V and 1 base at J, with 14 bases in the middle. The germline CDR1 and CDR2 sequences are DFQATT and SNEGSKA (reference sequence).

The J gene is TRBJ2-3, the V gene TRBV20-1, with unresolved D. Material: peripheral blood mononuclear cells (PBMCs), obtained at new diagnosis, from a patient treated with antithyroid drugs. This receptor was taken from a female donor with Graves disease. The chain's CDR3 is CSAAAHSGTDTQYF. As DNA, the CDR3 is TGCAGTGCCGCGGCCCACTCTGGCACAGATACGCAGTATTTT.